The TCR beta chain under discussion was sequenced for a study of cytomegalovirus exposure and HLA in healthy donors. Germline V gene sequence: CDR1 LNHDA, CDR2 SQIVND (reference sequence). The V end lost 7 bases, the J end lost 5 bases, and 23 bases lay between the germline ends. The CDR3 length is 16 residues. Amplification used 60 Vbeta primers and 13 Jbeta primers. The method was immunoSEQ multiplex PCR; TCRdb's version includes in-frame clones alone and lacks a portion of them. The sample holds roughly 190,000 clones, less than 80% seen once. The origin of this receptor is a man in his forties in good health and CMV-seronegative. Sequenced sample: PBMCs. The chain combines TRBV19 with TRBJ1-1, with a possible D match to TRBD1 (6 bases). As DNA, the CDR3 is TGTGCCAGTACCCTGAGGGGGGTTATAGCGGGTACTGAAGCTTTCTTT. Translation gives CASTLRGVIAGTEAFF. Looking up the rest from reference TRBV19 and TRBJ1-1 gives the full variable domain: DGGITQSPKYLFRKEGQNVTLSCEQNLNHDAMYWYRQDPGQGLRLIYYSQIVNDFQKGDIAEGYSVSREKKESFPLTVTSAQKNPTAFYLCASTLRGVIAGTEAFFGQGTRLTVV.